These 22 T cell receptor beta chains were sequenced from one sample in a study of Ad26.COV2.S vaccination and SARS-CoV-2 variants (dated by TCRdb to the early 2020s). Preparation of the library involved the immunoSEQ multiplex PCR assay. What TCRdb holds here is the immuneACCESS table cut down to in-frame rearrangements. Part of the clones is not present; checked against another copy, under half of the missing clones reflect an unresolved V gene, and the others are unexplained. Across this sample there are about 350,000 clones, with around 90% seen only once. The biggest ten clones account for under 5% of the sample. Interpreted using the paper, the time point label stands for: individuals recovered from natural SARS-CoV-2 infection. The input for sequencing was peripheral blood, taken after recovery from COVID-19. These receptors were obtained from a human donor who had recovered from COVID-19.

The chain is built from TRBV27 and TRBJ2-2; 9 bases align to TRBD1. This CDR3 has 16 residues. V gave up 8 bases and J gave up 5 bases; unmatched junction bases: 12. The germline V gene encodes CDR1 MNHEY and CDR2 SMNVEV (reference sequence). CDR3 region: CASRKQPGQGTGELFF. The CDR3 nucleotides read TGTGCCAGCCGGAAACAGCCGGGACAGGGAACCGGGGAGCTGTTTTTT.

The CDR3, as DNA: TGTGCCAGCGAAAGGGGGCGCTCCTATAATTCACCCCTCCACTTT. It encodes CASERGRSYNSPLHF. V usage is TRBV6-5 and J usage is TRBJ1-6, with 7 nucleotides matching TRBD1. V trimming: 8 bases; J trimming: 0 bases; junction bases outside the gene matches: 4. This CDR3 contains 15 residues. Germline values: CDR1 MNHEY, CDR2 SVGAGI.

This clone was recorded only once. The chain recombines TRBV4-1 with TRBJ1-2; D remains unclear. The ends were cut back, 1 base at V and 5 bases at J, with 11 bases in the middle. Germline V gives CDR1 MGHRA, CDR2 YSYEKL. The CDR3 runs to 14 residues. The CDR3 protein is CASSQGGREYGYTF. The CDR3 DNA follows: TGCGCCAGCAGCCAAGGGGGTAGGGAGTATGGCTACACCTTC.

The J gene is TRBJ1-2, the V gene TRBV7-2; no clear D gene. Germline assignment: CDR1 SGHTA and CDR2 FQGNSA. This CDR3 has 16 amino acids. The V and J ends lost 5 bases and 2 bases respectively, with 18 bases between them. CDR3 region: CASSREGNVANYGYTF. CDR3 DNA: TGTGCCAGCAGCCGCGAGGGAAATGTTGCAAACTATGGCTACACCTTC.

This sequence joins TRBV14 and TRBJ2-2; TRBD1 aligns across 8 bases. The CDR3 sequence is 15 residues long. The V segment lost 6 bases and the J segment 6 bases; nucleotides outside the gene matches: 9. CDR1 and CDR2 from the germline V gene are SGHDN and FVKESK. The CDR3 spells CASSLQGAYSGELFF. Written as DNA, the CDR3 is TGTGCCAGCAGTCTTCAGGGGGCTTATTCCGGGGAGCTGTTTTTT.

The V and J genes are TRBV18 and TRBJ2-7; D is undetermined. CDR1 and CDR2 from the germline V gene are KGHSH and LQKENI. CDR3 length: 12 amino acids. V was shortened by 3 bases and J by 5 bases, with 8 bases between the two germline ends. Here the CDR3 reads CASSPYNDEQYF. The CDR3 nucleotides are TGTGCCAGCTCACCTTACAACGACGAGCAGTACTTC.

V usage is TRBV19 and J usage is TRBJ1-2; unclear D gene. The germline V gene encodes CDR1 LNHDA and CDR2 SQIVND (reference sequence). The CDR3 runs to 12 residues. The V and J ends lost 1 base and 7 bases respectively, with 7 bases between them. CDR3 sequence reads: CASSIGESGYTF. CDR3 bases: TGTGCCAGTAGTATAGGGGAAAGTGGCTACACCTTC. Using reference TRBV19 and TRBJ1-2 for the parts outside the CDR3, the full variable domain is DGGITQSPKYLFRKEGQNVTLSCEQNLNHDAMYWYRQDPGQGLRLIYYSQIVNDFQKGDIAEGYSVSREKKESFPLTVTSAQKNPTAFYLCASSIGESGYTFGSGTRLTVV.

Details on this clone: Sequence at one end of the junction differs from germline and may be a read error. The chain combines TRBV7-9 with TRBJ1-2; D uncertain. CDR3 size: 11 residues. Germline CDR1 is SEHNR and CDR2 is FQNEAQ (reference sequence). The CDR3 bases are TGTGCCAGCAGCCCGTTGTCCGGGGAGGCCTTC. This translates into CASSPLSGEAF. Using reference TRBV7-9 and TRBJ1-2 for the parts outside the CDR3, the full variable domain is DTGVSQNPRHKITKRGQNVTFRCDPISEHNRLYWYRQTLGQGPEFLTYFQNEAQLEKSRLLSDRFSAERPKGSFSTLEIQRTEQGDSAMYLCASSPLSGEAFGSGTRLTVV.

This chain connects TRBV7-8 to TRBJ2-2, with unresolved D. V lost 3 bases, J lost 5 bases, and 7 bases lay in between. Germline V gives CDR1 SGHVS, CDR2 FQNEAQ. The CDR3 has 13 residues. The CDR3 loop is CASSFSGTGELFF. CDR3 coding DNA: TGTGCCAGCAGCTTCTCAGGAACCGGGGAGCTGTTTTTT.

The J gene is TRBJ2-2, the V gene TRBV6-1; 10 nucleotides align to TRBD2. V lost 1 base to trimming and J lost 4 bases; unmatched junction nucleotides: 15. This CDR3 contains 20 residues. The germline V gene has CDR1 MNHNS and CDR2 SASEGT. CDR3 residues: CASSEVWRGAGGPGTGELFF. CDR3 bases: TGTGCCAGCAGTGAAGTTTGGCGAGGAGCGGGGGGGCCGGGCACCGGGGAGCTGTTTTTT.

The chain links TRBV6-5 to TRBJ1-3; no definite D call. V lost 5 bases and J lost 1, with 9 bases in between. The V gene's germline CDR1 is MNHEY and CDR2 SVGAGI. The CDR3 sequence is 14 residues long. CDR3 sequence (DNA): TGTGCCAGCAGTCTACAGTTATCTGGAAACACCATATATTTT. Translating gives CASSLQLSGNTIYF.

The chain joins TRBV29-1 to TRBJ2-5; 13 bases are shared with TRBD2. Germline V gene lookup returns CDR1 SQVTM and CDR2 ANQGSEA. CDR3 length: 14 residues. The trim removed 6 bases at V and 5 bases at J, leaving 6 bases unmatched. The CDR3 spells CSVTSGGALETQYF. CDR3 DNA: TGCAGCGTCACTAGCGGGGGGGCATTGGAGACCCAGTACTTC.

The chain joins TRBV12-3 or TRBV12-4 to TRBJ2-4, with D possibly TRBD2 on 5 matching bases. Deletions cut 3 bases from V and 7 bases from J, with 10 bases between. CDR3 size: 13 residues. Here the CDR3 reads CASSLALANIQYF. The CDR3 coding sequence is TGTGCCAGCAGTTTGGCATTAGCGAACATTCAGTACTTC.

The rearrangement links TRBV28 to TRBJ2-1; 11 nucleotides line up with TRBD2. Trimming at V came to 3 bases and at J to 9 bases, leaving 1 base not matched to a gene. The CDR3 sequence is 13 residues long. Germline V gene data show CDR1 as MDHEN and CDR2 as SYDVKM. As DNA, the CDR3 is TGTGCCAGCAGTTTTCTAGCGGGAGGTGAGCAGTTCTTC. It codes for CASSFLAGGEQFF.

This chain links TRBV5-1 with TRBJ2-2; 9 positions match TRBD1. CDR1 is SGHRS and CDR2 is YFSETQ in the germline V gene. The V and J ends lost 5 bases and 4 bases, in that order; junction bases with no gene match: 12. The CDR3 has 17 residues. Here the CDR3 reads CASSGVWTGVATGELFF. As DNA, the CDR3 is TGCGCCAGCAGTGGCGTTTGGACAGGGGTCGCCACCGGGGAGCTGTTTTTT.

CDR3 in amino acids: CASSLLAGALGEQFF. The CDR3 DNA reads as TGTGCCAGTAGTTTGCTAGCGGGGGCTCTAGGTGAGCAGTTCTTC. The J gene is TRBJ2-1, the V gene TRBV19, with 10 bases aligning to TRBD2. V gave up 5 bases and J gave up 9 bases; unmatched junction bases: 10. Germline V gene data show CDR1 as LNHDA and CDR2 as SQIVND (reference sequence). There are 15 residues in the CDR3.

The chain links TRBV7-6 to TRBJ2-7, with 8 bases lining up with TRBD2. This CDR3 spans 16 amino acids. The V gene end was trimmed by 5 bases and the J gene end by 2 bases; junction bases not matched to a gene: 11. The V gene's germline CDR1 is SGHVS and CDR2 FNYEAQ. DNA of the CDR3: TGTGCCAGCAGCCTTTTCGGGGGGGCCATAACCTACGAGCAGTACTTC. Amino acid sequence: CASSLFGGAITYEQYF.

This clone was recorded a few times. This chain connects TRBV9 to TRBJ1-4, with unresolved D. The CDR3 runs to 13 residues. Germline assignment: CDR1 SGDLS and CDR2 YYNGEE. Trimming pared 0 bases from V and 12 bases from J, leaving 12 bases between. The CDR3 bases are TGTGCCAGCAGCGTAGGCCCGGGCCGTGAACTGTTTTTT. The encoded protein is CASSVGPGRELFF.

A remark on this clone: This specimen includes other DNA sequences encoding the same CDR3. The DNA for the CDR3 is TGTGCCAGCAGCCAAGGGGGGGGGTCCTACAATGAGCAGTTCTTC. Translated, it gives CASSQGGGSYNEQFF. The chain combines TRBV3-1 (or the pseudogene TRBV3-2) with TRBJ2-1; TRBD2 matches 7 bases. The V and J ends lost 1 base and 1 base, in that order; junction bases with no gene match: 1. CDR3 size: 15 residues. Germline assignment: CDR1 LGHDT and CDR2 YNNKEL (reference sequence).

The V gene is TRBV19, the J gene TRBJ1-5; D gene uncertain. The V and J ends lost 1 base and 1 base respectively, with 11 bases between them. The CDR3 spans 16 residues. Per the germline V gene, CDR1 is LNHDA and CDR2 is SQIVND (reference sequence). Written as DNA, the CDR3 is TGTGCCAGTAGTATAGCAAACAGTGGGAGCAATCAGCCCCAGCATTTT. Protein sequence: CASSIANSGSNQPQHF.

The chain uses TRBV6-5 and TRBJ1-5, with D tentatively TRBD1 (6 bases). The V end lost 4 bases, the J end lost 10 bases, and 11 bases lay between the germline ends. The CDR3 covers 12 residues. Germline V gene lookup returns CDR1 MNHEY and CDR2 SVGAGI. The CDR3 loop reads CASSWPGQPQHF. The DNA of the CDR3 is TGTGCCAGCAGTTGGCCGGGACAACCCCAGCATTTT.

V and J are TRBV5-1 and TRBJ1-3; 9 bases line up with TRBD1. CDR1 and CDR2 (germline): SGHRS, YFSETQ. V was pared by 4 bases and J by 8 bases, with 7 bases of the junction left unmatched. There are 14 residues in the CDR3. As DNA, the CDR3 is TGCGCCAGCAGCCCCTCGACAGGGGGAGACACCATATATTTT. This gives the protein CASSPSTGGDTIYF. Supplemented by reference TRBV5-1 and TRBJ1-3, the full variable domain reads KAGVTQTPRYLIKTRGQQVTLSCSPISGHRSVSWYQQTPGQGLQFLFEYFSETQRNKGNFPGRFSGRQFSNSRSEMNVSTLELGDSALYLCASSPSTGGDTIYFGEGSWLTVV.